In its sample, the clone carrying this T cell receptor beta chain was seen once. Profiled with immunoSEQ multiplex PCR; TCRdb holds only in-frame clones, not every one. The data show more than 10,000 clones, with approximately 80% seen just once and roughly 25% held by the top ten. This sample stems from a study of PD-1 blockade in classical Hodgkin lymphoma. Every single patient, without exception, relapsed after autologous stem cell transplantation, and brentuximab vedotin exposure varied. This clonotype originated in a human donor with classical Hodgkin lymphoma. The source material was peripheral blood mononuclear cells (PBMCs), sampled at baseline.

The CDR3 DNA reads TGTGCCAGCAGTAAAATGACTAGCGGGAGCAATGAGCAGTTCTTC. It codes for CASSKMTSGSNEQFF. This chain joins TRBV6-4 and TRBJ2-1; 12 bases align to TRBD2. The V gene's germline CDR1 is MRHNA and CDR2 SNTAGT. The CDR3 extends over 15 amino acids. With V trimmed by 5 bases and J by 6 bases, 5 bases remained unmatched.